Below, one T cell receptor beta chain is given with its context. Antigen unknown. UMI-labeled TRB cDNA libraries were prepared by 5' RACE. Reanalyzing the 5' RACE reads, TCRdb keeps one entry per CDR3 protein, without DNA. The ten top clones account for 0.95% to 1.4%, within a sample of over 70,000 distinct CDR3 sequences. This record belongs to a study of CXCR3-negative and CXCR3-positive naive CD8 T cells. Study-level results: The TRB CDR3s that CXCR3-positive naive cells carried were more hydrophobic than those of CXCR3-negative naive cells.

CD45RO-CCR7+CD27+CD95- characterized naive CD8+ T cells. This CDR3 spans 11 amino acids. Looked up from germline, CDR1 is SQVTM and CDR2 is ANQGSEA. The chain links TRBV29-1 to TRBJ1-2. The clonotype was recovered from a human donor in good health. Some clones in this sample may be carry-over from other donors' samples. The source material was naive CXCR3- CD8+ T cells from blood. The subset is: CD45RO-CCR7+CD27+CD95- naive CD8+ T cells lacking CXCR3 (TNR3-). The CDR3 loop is CSAVVGYGYTF.